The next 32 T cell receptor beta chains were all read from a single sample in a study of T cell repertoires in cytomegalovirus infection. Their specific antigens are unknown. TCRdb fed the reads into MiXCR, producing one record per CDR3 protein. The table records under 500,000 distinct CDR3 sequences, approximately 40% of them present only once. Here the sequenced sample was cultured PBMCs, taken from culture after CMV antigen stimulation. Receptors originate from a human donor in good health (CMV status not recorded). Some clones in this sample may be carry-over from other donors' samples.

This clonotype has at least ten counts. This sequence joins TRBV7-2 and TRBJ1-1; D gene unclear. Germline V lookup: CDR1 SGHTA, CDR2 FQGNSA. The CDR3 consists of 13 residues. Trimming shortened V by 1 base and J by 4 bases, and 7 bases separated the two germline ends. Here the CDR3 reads CASSLERATEAFF. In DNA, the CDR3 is TGTGCCAGCAGCTTAGAGAGGGCCACTGAAGCTTTCTTT.

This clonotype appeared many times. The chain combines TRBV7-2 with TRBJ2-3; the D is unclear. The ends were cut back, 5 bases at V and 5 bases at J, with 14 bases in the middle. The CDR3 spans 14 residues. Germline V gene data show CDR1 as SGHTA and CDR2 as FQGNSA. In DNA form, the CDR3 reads TGTGCCAGCAGCCTAGATGTAGCCGGAGATACGCAGTATTTT. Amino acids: CASSLDVAGDTQYF. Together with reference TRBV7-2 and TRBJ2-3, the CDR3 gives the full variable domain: GAGVSQSPSNKVTEKGKDVELRCDPISGHTALYWYRQSLGQGLEFLIYFQGNSAPDKSGLPSDRFSAERTGGSVSTLTIQRTQQEDSAVYLCASSLDVAGDTQYFGPGTRLTVL.

The CDR3 nucleotides read TGTGCCAGCAGCCACTGGACAGGGAAGCCTTCCAATGAGCAGTTCTTC. This encodes CASSHWTGKPSNEQFF. The chain joins TRBV7-8 to TRBJ2-1, with 8 nucleotides matching TRBD1. V was clipped by 5 bases and J by 6 bases; unmatched bases: 12. The CDR3 extends over 16 amino acids. Germline lookup yields CDR1 SGHVS and CDR2 FQNEAQ.

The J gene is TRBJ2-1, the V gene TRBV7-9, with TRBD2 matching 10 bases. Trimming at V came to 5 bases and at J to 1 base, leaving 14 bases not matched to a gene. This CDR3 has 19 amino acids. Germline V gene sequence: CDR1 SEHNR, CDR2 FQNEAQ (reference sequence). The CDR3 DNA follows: TGTGCCAGCAGCAGACCCAGCGGGAGGGCCGCTTGGTCCTACAATGAGCAGTTCTTC. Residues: CASSRPSGRAAWSYNEQFF.

The CDR3 region is CATSRERTGGFGETQYF. The CDR3 nucleotides are TGTGCCACCAGCAGAGAAAGGACAGGGGGCTTTGGGGAGACCCAGTACTTC. This chain uses TRBV15 with TRBJ2-5, with TRBD1 matching over 11 bases. CDR3 length: 17 residues. J gave up 5 bases and V 0 bases, and 8 bases lay outside the gene matches. The germline gives CDR1 LNHNV, CDR2 YYDKDF (reference sequence).

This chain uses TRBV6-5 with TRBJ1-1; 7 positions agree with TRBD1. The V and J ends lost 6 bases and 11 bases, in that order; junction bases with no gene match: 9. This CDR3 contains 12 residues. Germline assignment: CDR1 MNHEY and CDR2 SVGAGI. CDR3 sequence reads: CASSRDRVRAFF. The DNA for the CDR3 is TGTGCCAGCAGCCGAGACAGGGTGAGGGCTTTCTTT.

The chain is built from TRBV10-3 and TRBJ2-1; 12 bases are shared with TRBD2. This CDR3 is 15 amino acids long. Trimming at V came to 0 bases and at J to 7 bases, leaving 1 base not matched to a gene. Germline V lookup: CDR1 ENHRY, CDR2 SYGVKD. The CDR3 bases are TGTGCCATCAGTGAGTCCGGGACTAGCGGGAATGAGCAGTTCTTC. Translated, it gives CAISESGTSGNEQFF.

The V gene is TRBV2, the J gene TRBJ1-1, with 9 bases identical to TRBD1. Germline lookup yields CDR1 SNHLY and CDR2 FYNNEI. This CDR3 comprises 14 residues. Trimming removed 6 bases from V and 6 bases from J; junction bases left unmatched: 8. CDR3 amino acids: CASSLQGAISEAFF. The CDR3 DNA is TGTGCCAGCAGCCTACAGGGGGCAATCTCTGAAGCTTTCTTT.

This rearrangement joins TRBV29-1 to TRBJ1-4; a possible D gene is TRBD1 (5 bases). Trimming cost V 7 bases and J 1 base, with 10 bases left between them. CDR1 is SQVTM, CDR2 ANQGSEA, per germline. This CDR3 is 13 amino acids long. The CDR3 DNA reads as TGCAGCGCCGTCGACAGAACTAATGAAAAACTGTTTTTT. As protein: CSAVDRTNEKLFF.

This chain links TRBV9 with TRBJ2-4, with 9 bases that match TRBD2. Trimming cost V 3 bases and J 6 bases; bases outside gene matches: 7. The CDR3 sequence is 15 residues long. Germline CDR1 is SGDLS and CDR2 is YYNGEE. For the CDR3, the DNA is TGTGCCAGCAGCGCGCGCAGCGGGGGGCTAAACATTCAGTACTTC. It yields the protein CASSARSGGLNIQYF. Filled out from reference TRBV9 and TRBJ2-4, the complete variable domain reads DSGVTQTPKHLITATGQRVTLRCSPRSGDLSVYWYQQSLDQGLQFLIQYYNGEERAKGNILERFSAQQFPDLHSELNLSSLELGDSALYFCASSARSGGLNIQYFGAGTRLSVL.

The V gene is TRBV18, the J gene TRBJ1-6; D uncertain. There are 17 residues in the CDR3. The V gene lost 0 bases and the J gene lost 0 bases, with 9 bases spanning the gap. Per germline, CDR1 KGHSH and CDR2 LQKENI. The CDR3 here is CASSPPPASSYNSPLHF. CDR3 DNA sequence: TGTGCCAGCTCACCACCGCCAGCGAGCTCCTATAATTCACCCCTCCACTTT.

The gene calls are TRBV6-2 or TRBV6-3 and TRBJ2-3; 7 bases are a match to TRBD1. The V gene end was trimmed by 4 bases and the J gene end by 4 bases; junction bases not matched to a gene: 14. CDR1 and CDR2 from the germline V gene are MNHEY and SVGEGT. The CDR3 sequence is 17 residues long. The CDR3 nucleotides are TGTGCCAGCAGTTCTTGGGACAGCCGAAACCTTCCAGATACGCAGTATTTT. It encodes CASSSWDSRNLPDTQYF.

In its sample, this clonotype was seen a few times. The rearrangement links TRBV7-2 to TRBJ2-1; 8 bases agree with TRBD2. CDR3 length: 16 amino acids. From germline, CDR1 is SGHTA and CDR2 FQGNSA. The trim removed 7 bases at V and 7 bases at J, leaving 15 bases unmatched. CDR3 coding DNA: TGTGCCAGCACCCCGGGAGCGGGGGATCCAGGGAATGAGCAGTTCTTC. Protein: CASTPGAGDPGNEQFF.

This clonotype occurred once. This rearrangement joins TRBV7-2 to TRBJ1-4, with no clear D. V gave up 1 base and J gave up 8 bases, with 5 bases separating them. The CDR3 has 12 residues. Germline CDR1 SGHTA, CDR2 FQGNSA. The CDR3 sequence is CASSLDPEKLFF. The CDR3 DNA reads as TGTGCCAGCAGCTTAGATCCAGAAAAACTGTTTTTT.

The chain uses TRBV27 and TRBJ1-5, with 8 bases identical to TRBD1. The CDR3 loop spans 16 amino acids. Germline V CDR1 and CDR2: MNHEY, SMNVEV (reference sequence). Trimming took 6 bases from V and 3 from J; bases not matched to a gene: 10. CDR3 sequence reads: CASSRTPQGANQPQHF. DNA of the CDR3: TGTGCCAGCAGCCGTACCCCGCAGGGGGCCAATCAGCCCCAGCATTTT.

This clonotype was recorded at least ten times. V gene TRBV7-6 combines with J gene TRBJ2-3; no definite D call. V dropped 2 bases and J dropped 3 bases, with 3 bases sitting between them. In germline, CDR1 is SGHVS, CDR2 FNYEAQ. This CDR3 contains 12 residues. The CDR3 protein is CASSLWTDTQYF. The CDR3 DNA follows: TGTGCCAGCAGCTTATGGACAGATACGCAGTATTTT.

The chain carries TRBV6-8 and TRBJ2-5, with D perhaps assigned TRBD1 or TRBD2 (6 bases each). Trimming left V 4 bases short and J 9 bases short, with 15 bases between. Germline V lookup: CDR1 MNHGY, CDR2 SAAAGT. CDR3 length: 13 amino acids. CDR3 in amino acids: CASSSPGARAQYF. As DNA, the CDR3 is TGTGCCAGCAGTTCCCCGGGGGCCAGGGCCCAGTACTTC.

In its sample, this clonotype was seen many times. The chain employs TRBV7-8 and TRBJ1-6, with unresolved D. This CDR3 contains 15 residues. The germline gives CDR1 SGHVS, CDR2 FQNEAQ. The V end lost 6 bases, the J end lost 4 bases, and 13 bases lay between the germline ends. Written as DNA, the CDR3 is TGTGCCAGCAGGGGGTCAGGCACTTATAATTCACCCCTCCACTTT. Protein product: CASRGSGTYNSPLHF.

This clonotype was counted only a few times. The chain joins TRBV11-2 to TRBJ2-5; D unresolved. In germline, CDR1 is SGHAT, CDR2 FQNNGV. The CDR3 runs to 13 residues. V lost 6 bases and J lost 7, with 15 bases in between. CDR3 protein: CASRRAPYRTQYF. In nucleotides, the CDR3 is TGTGCCAGCAGACGCGCCCCGTACAGGACCCAGTACTTC.

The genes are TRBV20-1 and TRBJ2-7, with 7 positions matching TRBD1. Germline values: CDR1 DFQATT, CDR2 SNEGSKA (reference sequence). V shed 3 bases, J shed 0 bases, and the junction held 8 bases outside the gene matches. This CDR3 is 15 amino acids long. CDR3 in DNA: TGCAGTGCTAGGGAAACGGGACAGAGCTCCTACGAGCAGTACTTC. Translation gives CSARETGQSSYEQYF.

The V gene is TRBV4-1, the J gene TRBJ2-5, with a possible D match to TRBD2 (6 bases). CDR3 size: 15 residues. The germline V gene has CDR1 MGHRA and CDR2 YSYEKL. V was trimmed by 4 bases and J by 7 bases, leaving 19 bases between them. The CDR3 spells CASSRRDPWLGTQYF. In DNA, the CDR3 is TGCGCCAGCAGCCGGCGGGACCCCTGGTTGGGGACCCAGTACTTC.

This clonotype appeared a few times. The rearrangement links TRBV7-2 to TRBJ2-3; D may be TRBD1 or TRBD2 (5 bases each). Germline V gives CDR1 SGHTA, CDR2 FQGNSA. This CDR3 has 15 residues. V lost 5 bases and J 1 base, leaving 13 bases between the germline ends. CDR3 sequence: CASSASVGGTDTQYF. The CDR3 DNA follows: TGTGCCAGCAGCGCATCCGTGGGGGGCACAGATACGCAGTATTTT. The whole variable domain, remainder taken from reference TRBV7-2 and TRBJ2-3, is GAGVSQSPSNKVTEKGKDVELRCDPISGHTALYWYRQSLGQGLEFLIYFQGNSAPDKSGLPSDRFSAERTGGSVSTLTIQRTQQEDSAVYLCASSASVGGTDTQYFGPGTRLTVL.

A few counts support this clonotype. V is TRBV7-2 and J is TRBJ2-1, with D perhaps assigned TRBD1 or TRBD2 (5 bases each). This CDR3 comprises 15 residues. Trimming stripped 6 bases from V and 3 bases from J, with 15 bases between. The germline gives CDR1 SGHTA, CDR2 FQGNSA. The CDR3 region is CASRSGTTIYNEQFF. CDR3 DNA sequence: TGTGCCAGCAGATCCGGGACCACGATCTACAATGAGCAGTTCTTC.

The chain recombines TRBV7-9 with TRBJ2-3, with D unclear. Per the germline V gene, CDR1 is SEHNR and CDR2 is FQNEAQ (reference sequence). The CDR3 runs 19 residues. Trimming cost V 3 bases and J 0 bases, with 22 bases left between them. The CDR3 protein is CASSFAQDRFRTSTDTQYF. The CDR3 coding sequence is TGTGCCAGCAGCTTTGCCCAGGATCGGTTCAGAACTAGCACAGATACGCAGTATTTT.

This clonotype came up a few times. The CDR3 is CASSPPTGDHEQYF. CDR3 DNA sequence: TGTGCCAGCAGCCCCCCGACAGGGGACCACGAGCAGTACTTC. V is TRBV11-3 and J is TRBJ2-7; 8 bases are shared with TRBD1. The ends lost 5 bases at V and 5 bases at J; junction bases unmatched: 8. Germline V gene data show CDR1 as SGHNT and CDR2 as YENEEA. The length of the CDR3 is 14 residues.

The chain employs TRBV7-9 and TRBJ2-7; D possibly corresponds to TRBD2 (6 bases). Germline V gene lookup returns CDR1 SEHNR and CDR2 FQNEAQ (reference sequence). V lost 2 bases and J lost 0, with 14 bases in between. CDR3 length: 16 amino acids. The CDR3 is CASSLFRGKSSYEQYF. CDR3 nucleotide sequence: TGTGCCAGCAGCTTATTCCGCGGGAAGAGCTCCTACGAGCAGTACTTC.

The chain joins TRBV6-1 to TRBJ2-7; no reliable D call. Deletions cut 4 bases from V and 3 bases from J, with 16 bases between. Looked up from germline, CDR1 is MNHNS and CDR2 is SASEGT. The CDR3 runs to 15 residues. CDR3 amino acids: CASSGFYVPNYEQYF. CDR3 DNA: TGTGCCAGCAGTGGATTTTATGTGCCGAACTACGAGCAGTACTTC.

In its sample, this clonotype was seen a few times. CDR3 amino acids: CASSISGNTLSPLHF. The DNA of the CDR3 is TGTGCCAGCAGCATCTCAGGGAACACCCTCTCACCCCTCCACTTT. The V and J genes are TRBV5-6 and TRBJ1-6; D is possibly TRBD1 (5 bases). Germline loops: CDR1 SGHDT, CDR2 YYEEEE. V gave up 4 bases and J gave up 10 bases, with 18 bases separating them. CDR3 length: 15 residues.

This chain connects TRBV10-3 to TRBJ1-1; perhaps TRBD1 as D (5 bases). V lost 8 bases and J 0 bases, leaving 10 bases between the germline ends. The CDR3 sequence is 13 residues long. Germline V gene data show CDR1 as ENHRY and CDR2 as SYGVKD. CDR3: CAIVDSMNTEAFF. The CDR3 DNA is TGTGCCATCGTTGACAGTATGAACACTGAAGCTTTCTTT.

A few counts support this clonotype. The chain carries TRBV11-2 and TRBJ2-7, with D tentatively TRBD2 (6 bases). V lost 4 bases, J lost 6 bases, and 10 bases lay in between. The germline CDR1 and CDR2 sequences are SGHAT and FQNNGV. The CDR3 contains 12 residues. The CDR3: CASSSAGSEQYF. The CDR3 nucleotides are TGTGCCAGCAGCTCGGCGGGATCCGAGCAGTACTTC.

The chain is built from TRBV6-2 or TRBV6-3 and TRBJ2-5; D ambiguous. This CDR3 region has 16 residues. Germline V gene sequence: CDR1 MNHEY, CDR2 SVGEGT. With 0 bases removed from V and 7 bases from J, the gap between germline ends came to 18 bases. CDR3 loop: CASSYSSVNPWVTQYF. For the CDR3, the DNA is TGTGCCAGCAGTTACTCCTCTGTGAACCCTTGGGTGACCCAGTACTTC.

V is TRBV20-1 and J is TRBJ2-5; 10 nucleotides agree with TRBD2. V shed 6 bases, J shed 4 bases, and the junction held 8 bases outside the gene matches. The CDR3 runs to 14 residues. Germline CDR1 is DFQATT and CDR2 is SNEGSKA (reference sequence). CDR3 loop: CSATLAGAGETQYF. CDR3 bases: TGCAGTGCAACTCTAGCGGGGGCGGGAGAGACCCAGTACTTC.